One sample yielded the 10 T cell receptor beta chains listed below, sequenced in a study of technical replicates of blood from a few donors. Sequenced by immunoSEQ multiplex PCR; TCRdb stores in-frame clones only, minus some. This table holds 65,000 to 90,000 clones, roughly 94% found once. Sequenced material: T cells isolated from PBMCs. The receptors were sampled from a human donor in good health.

The chain links TRBV9 to TRBJ2-7, with 12 bases lining up with TRBD2. The CDR3 contains 13 residues. Germline V gives CDR1 SGDLS, CDR2 YYNGEE. The trim removed 4 bases at V and 6 bases at J, leaving 2 bases unmatched. CDR3 nucleotide sequence: TGTGCCAGCAGCCCTAGCGGGAGGGCCGAGCAGTACTTC. The encoded protein is CASSPSGRAEQYF.

The gene calls are TRBV15 and TRBJ2-3, with TRBD2 matching 8 bases. The CDR3 is made up of 15 amino acids. J lost 4 bases, V lost 3 bases, and 6 bases had no gene match. Germline-derived CDR1 and CDR2 are LNHNV and YYDKDF (reference sequence). DNA of the CDR3: TGTGCCACCAGCAGCGGGACTAGTTATTCAGATACGCAGTATTTT. The encoded protein is CATSSGTSYSDTQYF.

V and J are TRBV10-3 and TRBJ1-5, with D unclear. Trimming removed 6 bases from V and 7 bases from J, with 16 bases in between. Germline values: CDR1 ENHRY, CDR2 SYGVKD. The CDR3 length is 14 residues. The CDR3 reads CAIREGSPGQPQHF. The CDR3 DNA reads TGTGCCATCAGGGAGGGCAGCCCGGGACAGCCCCAGCATTTT.

The chain combines TRBV4-1 with TRBJ2-6, with 7 bases aligning to TRBD1. The germline V gene has CDR1 MGHRA and CDR2 YSYEKL. The CDR3 has 17 amino acids. Trimming took 1 base from V and 1 from J; bases not matched to a gene: 4. The CDR3 bases are TGCGCCAGCAGCCAAGTAACAGGGGTTTCTGGGGCCAACGTCCTGACTTTC. This encodes CASSQVTGVSGANVLTF.

This chain uses TRBV7-9 with TRBJ1-1; maybe TRBD1 (6 bases). The CDR3 loop spans 16 amino acids. The V and J ends lost 5 bases and 3 bases respectively, with 19 bases between them. Germline V gene lookup returns CDR1 SEHNR and CDR2 FQNEAQ (reference sequence). CDR3 in amino acids: CASSPPSGEGDTEAFF. DNA of the CDR3: TGTGCCAGCAGCCCCCCATCGGGGGAGGGGGACACTGAAGCTTTCTTT.

The CDR3 is CAISALGVDTQYF. In nucleotides, the CDR3 is TGTGCCATCAGCGCATTAGGGGTAGATACGCAGTATTTT. The V gene is TRBV10-3, the J gene TRBJ2-3; TRBD1 might be the D (5 bases). The ends were cut back, 6 bases at V and 5 bases at J, with 12 bases in the middle. The CDR3 extends over 13 amino acids. CDR1 ENHRY and CDR2 SYGVKD come from the germline V gene.

This chain uses TRBV9 with TRBJ2-3; D is ambiguous. CDR1 and CDR2 from the germline V gene are SGDLS and YYNGEE. The CDR3 spans 14 residues. V lost 3 bases to trimming and J lost 0 bases, with 8 bases between them. The CDR3 reads CASSAKRSTDTQYF. CDR3 nucleotides: TGTGCCAGCAGCGCTAAAAGAAGCACAGATACGCAGTATTTT.

The chain couples TRBV7-2 to TRBJ2-5; 7 positions match TRBD2. Germline V lookup: CDR1 SGHTA, CDR2 FQGNSA. The CDR3 is 15 residues long. J gave up 3 bases and V 0 bases, and 4 bases lay outside the gene matches. CDR3 nucleotide sequence: TGTGCCAGCAGCTTAGCAGCGGGACTTAAAGAGACCCAGTACTTC. Its translation: CASSLAAGLKETQYF.

V and J are TRBV18 and TRBJ1-1; D remains unclear. Germline CDR1 reads KGHSH; CDR2 reads LQKENI. V lost 3 bases to trimming and J lost 4 bases, with 15 bases between them. The CDR3 totals 15 residues. The CDR3 loop reads CASSPRGKVSTEAFF. CDR3 nucleotides: TGTGCCAGCTCACCTCGCGGGAAAGTTAGCACTGAAGCTTTCTTT.

This sequence joins TRBV5-5 and TRBJ2-7; D is possibly TRBD2 (6 bases). CDR1 and CDR2 (germline): SGHKS, YYEKEE (reference sequence). The germline V and J ends were trimmed by 1 base and 5 bases, with 16 bases remaining between them. The CDR3 spans 15 residues. In DNA, the CDR3 is TGTGCCAGCAGCTTGTATGGGAGGTTGTTCGACGAGCAGTACTTC. Protein: CASSLYGRLFDEQYF. Full variable domain (rest looked up from reference TRBV5-5 and TRBJ2-7): DAGVTQSPTHLIKTRGQQVTLRCSPISGHKSVSWYQQVLGQGPQFIFQYYEKEERGRGNFPDRFSARQFPNYSSELNVNALLLGDSALYLCASSLYGRLFDEQYFGPGTRLTVT.